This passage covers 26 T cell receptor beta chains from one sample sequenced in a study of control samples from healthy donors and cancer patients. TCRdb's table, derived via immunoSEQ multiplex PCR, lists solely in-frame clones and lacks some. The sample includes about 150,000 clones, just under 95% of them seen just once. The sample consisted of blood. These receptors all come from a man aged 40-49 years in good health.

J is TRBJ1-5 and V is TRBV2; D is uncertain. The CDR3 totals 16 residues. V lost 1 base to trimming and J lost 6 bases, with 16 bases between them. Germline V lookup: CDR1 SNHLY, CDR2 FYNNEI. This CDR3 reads CASSEEGLLPGQPQHF. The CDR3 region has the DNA TGTGCCAGCAGTGAAGAAGGGCTCCTTCCGGGTCAGCCCCAGCATTTT.

The CDR3 DNA is TGTGCCAGCAGTAGAGCGGGGGAAGAGACCCAGTACTTC. It specifies CASSRAGEETQYF. The V and J genes are TRBV27 and TRBJ2-5; 8 bases match TRBD2. V was clipped by 5 bases and J by 3 bases; unmatched bases: 2. Per the germline V gene, CDR1 is MNHEY and CDR2 is SMNVEV (reference sequence). CDR3 size: 13 residues.

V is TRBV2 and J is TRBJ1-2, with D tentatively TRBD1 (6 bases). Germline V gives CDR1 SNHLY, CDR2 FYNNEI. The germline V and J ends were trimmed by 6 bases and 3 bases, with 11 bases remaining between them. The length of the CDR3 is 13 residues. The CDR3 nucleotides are TGTGCCAGCAGCGTTAGGGGGTACTATGGCTACACCTTC. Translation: CASSVRGYYGYTF.

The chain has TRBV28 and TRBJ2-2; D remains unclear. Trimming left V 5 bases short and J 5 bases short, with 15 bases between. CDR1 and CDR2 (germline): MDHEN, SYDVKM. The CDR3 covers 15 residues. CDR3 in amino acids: CASSRNGLGTGELFF. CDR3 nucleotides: TGTGCCAGCAGTCGAAACGGTTTGGGAACCGGGGAGCTGTTTTTT. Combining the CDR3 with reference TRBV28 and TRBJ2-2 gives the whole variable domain DVKVTQSSRYLVKRTGEKVFLECVQDMDHENMFWYRQDPGLGLRLIYFSYDVKMKEKGDIPEGYSVSREKKERFSLILESASTNQTSMYLCASSRNGLGTGELFFGEGSRLTVL.

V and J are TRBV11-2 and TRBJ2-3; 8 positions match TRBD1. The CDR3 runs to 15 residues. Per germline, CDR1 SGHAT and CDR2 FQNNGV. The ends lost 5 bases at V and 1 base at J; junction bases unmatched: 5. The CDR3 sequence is CASSTPGQGTDTQYF. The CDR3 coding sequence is TGTGCCAGCAGCACCCCGGGACAGGGCACAGATACGCAGTATTTT.

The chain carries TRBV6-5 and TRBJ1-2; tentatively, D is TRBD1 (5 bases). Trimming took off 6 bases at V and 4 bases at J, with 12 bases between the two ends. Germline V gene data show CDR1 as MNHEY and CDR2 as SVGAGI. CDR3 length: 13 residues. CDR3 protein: CASSPGHRYGYTF. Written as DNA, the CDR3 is TGTGCCAGCAGCCCGGGGCACCGCTATGGCTACACCTTC.

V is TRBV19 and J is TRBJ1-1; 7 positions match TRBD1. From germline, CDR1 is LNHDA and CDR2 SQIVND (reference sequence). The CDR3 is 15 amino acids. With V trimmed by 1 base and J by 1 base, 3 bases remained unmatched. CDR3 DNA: TGTGCCAGTAGTATAGGACAGGGCCAGAACACTGAAGCTTTCTTT. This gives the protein CASSIGQGQNTEAFF.

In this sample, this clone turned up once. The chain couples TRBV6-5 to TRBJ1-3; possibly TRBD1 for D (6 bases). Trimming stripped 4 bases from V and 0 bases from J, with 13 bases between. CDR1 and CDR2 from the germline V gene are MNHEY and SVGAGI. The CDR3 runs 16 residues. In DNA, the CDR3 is TGTGCCAGCAGTTGGGACACCAAGAGCTCTGGAAACACCATATATTTT. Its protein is CASSWDTKSSGNTIYF.

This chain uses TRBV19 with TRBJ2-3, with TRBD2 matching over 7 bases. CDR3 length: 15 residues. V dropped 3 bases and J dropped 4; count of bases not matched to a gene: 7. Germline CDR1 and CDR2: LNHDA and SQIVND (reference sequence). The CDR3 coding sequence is TGTGCCAGTAGTATGCGGGGGTATGGGGCAGATACGCAGTATTTT. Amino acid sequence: CASSMRGYGADTQYF.

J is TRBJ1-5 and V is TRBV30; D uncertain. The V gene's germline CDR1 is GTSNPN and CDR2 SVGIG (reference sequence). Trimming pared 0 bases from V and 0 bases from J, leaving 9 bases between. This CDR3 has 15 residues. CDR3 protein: CAWSVGSYSNQPQHF. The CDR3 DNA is TGTGCCTGGAGTGTTGGCTCCTATAGCAATCAGCCCCAGCATTTT.

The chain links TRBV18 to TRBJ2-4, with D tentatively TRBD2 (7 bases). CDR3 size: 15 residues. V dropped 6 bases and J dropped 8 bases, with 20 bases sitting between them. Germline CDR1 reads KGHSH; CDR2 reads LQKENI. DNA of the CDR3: TGTGCCAGCTCCCCCGTCCAGGGGAGGGCGGACATTCAGTACTTC. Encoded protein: CASSPVQGRADIQYF.

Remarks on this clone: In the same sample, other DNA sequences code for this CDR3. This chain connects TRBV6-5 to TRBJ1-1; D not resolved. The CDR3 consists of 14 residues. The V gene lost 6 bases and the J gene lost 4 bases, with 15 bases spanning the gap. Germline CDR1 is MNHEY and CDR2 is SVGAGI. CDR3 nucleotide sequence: TGTGCCAGCAGACCCACCGAAGGGAGCACTGAAGCTTTCTTT. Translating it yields CASRPTEGSTEAFF.

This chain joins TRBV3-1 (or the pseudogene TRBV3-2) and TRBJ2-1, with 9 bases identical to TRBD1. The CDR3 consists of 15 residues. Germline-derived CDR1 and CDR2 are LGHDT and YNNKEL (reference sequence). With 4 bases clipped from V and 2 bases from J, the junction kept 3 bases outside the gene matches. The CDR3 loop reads CASSRGQGTYNEQFF. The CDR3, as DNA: TGTGCCAGCAGCCGCGGACAGGGGACCTACAATGAGCAGTTCTTC.

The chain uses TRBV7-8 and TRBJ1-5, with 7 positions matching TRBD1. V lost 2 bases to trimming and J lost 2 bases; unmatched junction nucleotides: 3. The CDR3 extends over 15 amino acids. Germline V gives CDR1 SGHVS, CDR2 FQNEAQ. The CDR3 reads CASSLTGDGNQPQHF. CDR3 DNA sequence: TGTGCCAGCAGCTTAACAGGGGATGGCAATCAGCCCCAGCATTTT.

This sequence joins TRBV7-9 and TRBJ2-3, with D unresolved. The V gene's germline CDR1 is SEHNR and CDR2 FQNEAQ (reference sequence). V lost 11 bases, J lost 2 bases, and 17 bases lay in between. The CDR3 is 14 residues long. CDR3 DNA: TGTGCCGTCCAAGATCGCGGCCCCACAGATACGCAGTATTTT. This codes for CAVQDRGPTDTQYF.

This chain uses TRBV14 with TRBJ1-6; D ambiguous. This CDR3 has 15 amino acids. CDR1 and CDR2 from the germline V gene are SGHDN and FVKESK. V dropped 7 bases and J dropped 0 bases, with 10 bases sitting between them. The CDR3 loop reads CASTSGSSYNSPLHF. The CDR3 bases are TGTGCCAGCACCTCGGGGAGCTCCTATAATTCACCCCTCCACTTT.

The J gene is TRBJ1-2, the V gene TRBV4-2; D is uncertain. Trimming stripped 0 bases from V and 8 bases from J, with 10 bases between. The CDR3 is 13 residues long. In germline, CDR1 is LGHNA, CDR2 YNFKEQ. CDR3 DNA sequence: TGTGCCAGCAGCCAAGAGACCTTGGCGGGCTACACCTTC. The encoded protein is CASSQETLAGYTF.

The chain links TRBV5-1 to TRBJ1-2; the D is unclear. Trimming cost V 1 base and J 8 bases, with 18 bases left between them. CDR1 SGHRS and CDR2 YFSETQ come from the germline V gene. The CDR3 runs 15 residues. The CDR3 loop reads CASSLSVREVNGYTF. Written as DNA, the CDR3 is TGCGCCAGCAGCTTGTCGGTGAGGGAGGTGAACGGCTACACCTTC.

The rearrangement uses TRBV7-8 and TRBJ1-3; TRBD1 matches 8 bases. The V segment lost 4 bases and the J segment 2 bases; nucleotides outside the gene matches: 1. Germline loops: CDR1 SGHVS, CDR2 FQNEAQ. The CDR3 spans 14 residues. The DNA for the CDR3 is TGTGCCAGCAGCTCGGACAGGGCTGGAAACACCATATATTTT. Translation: CASSSDRAGNTIYF.

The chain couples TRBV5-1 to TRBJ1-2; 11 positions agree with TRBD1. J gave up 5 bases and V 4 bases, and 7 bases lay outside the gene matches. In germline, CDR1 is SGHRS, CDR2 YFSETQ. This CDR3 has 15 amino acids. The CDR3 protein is CASSTRTGGPYGYTF. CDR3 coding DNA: TGCGCCAGCAGCACCCGGACAGGGGGCCCTTATGGCTACACCTTC.

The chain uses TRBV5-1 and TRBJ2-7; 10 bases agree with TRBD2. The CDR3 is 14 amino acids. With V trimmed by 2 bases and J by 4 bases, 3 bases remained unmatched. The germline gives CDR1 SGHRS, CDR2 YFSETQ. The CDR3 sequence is CASSFSGGNYEQYF. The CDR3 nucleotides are TGCGCCAGCAGCTTTAGCGGGGGGAATTACGAGCAGTACTTC.

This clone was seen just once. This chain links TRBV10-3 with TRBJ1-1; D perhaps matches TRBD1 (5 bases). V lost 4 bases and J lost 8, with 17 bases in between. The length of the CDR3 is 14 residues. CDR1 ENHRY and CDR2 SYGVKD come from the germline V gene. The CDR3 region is CAISAVNGAVEAFF. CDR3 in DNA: TGTGCCATCAGTGCGGTTAACGGGGCGGTAGAAGCTTTCTTT.

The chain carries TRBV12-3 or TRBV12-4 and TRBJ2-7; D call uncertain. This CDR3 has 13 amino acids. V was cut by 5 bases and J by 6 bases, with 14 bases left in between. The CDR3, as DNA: TGTGCCAGCAGTGGGGTAGGGTTCGCCGAGCAGTACTTC. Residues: CASSGVGFAEQYF.

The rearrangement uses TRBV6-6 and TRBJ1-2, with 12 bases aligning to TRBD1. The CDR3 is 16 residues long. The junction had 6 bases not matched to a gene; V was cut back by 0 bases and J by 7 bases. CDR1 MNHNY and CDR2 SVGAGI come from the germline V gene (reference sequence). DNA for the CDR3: TGTGCCAGCAGTTACTCGACGGGACAGGGGGCCTCTGGCTACACCTTC. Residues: CASSYSTGQGASGYTF.

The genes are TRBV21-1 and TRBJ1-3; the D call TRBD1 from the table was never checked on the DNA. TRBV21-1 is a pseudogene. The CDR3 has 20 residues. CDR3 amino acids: CASSKSQGGQGGPPGNTIYF. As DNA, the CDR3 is TGTGCCAGCAGCAAAAGCCAAGGGGGACAGGGAGGCCCCCCTGGAAACACCATATATTTT.

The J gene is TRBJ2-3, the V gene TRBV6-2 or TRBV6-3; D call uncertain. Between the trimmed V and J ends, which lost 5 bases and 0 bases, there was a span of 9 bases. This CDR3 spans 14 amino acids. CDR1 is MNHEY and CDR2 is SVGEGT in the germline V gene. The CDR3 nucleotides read TGTGCCAGCAGTCTCATGGGGAGCACAGATACGCAGTATTTT. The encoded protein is CASSLMGSTDTQYF.